The following is a TCR beta chain sequence with its context. The antigen is unknown. This sample was included in a study of cytomegalovirus exposure and HLA in healthy donors. Whole-study findings and limits: Association of a missense DCLRE1C variant with TCR beta V- and J-gene trimming was reported in a later analysis.

The PCR was carried out with 60 Vbeta primers and 13 Jbeta primers. Original data processing: Roughly 11 million shared chains were among the 65 million to 85 million unique TCR beta chains that a later analysis counted. Sequencing was performed with immunoSEQ multiplex PCR; in TCRdb, only in-frame clones are kept and a portion is missing. V and J calls and clone size are those listed in that table; D and trimming were worked out from the DNA. The repertoire holds 150,000 to 200,000 clones, with roughly two thirds as singletons. The sequence derives from a woman between 25 and 40 years old in good health and CMV-seronegative. Sequenced sample: PBMCs.

DNA for the CDR3: TGTGCCAGTAGCCACCCGGGGGGGCGAAAGAATGAGCAGTTCTTC. It encodes CASSHPGGRKNEQFF. The gene calls are TRBV19 and TRBJ2-1, with 8 bases that match TRBD2. There are 15 residues in the CDR3. Germline lookup yields CDR1 LNHDA and CDR2 SQIVND (reference sequence). J lost 7 bases, V lost 6 bases, and 11 bases had no gene match.